The following is a TCR beta chain sequence with its context. The data were taken from a study of blood T cell repertoires in COVID-19. Study at large: Italy, Spain and the United States were the sources of the convalescent and acute COVID-19 samples. PBMCs, B-cell-depleted T cells, or T cells were the source of the cDNA or gDNA that made up the material.

This CDR3 region has 15 residues. Germline lookup yields CDR1 SEHNR and CDR2 FQNEAQ (reference sequence). V was cut by 1 base and J by 1 base, with 10 bases left in between. As processed by the authors: Nucleated cell counts were estimated from reference gene primer amplification. Profiled with immunoSEQ multiplex PCR; TCRdb holds only in-frame clones, not every one. The V and J calls and the clone size are those of that table, but D and trimming were determined from the DNA. The repertoire holds about 170,000 clones, with 83% as singletons. What was sequenced was peripheral blood. The chain has TRBV7-9 and TRBJ1-1; D not resolved. This clonotype was obtained from an elderly woman with acute or convalescent COVID-19. CDR3 DNA sequence: TGTGCCAGCAGCTTAGTCGGCGAGGAGAACACTGAAGCTTTCTTT. This codes for CASSLVGEENTEAFF.